This entry lists 18 T cell receptor beta chains sequenced from one sample in a study of cytomegalovirus exposure and HLA in healthy donors. It was with 60 Vbeta and 13 Jbeta primers that the PCR ran. Sequencing was performed with immunoSEQ multiplex PCR; in TCRdb, only in-frame clones are kept and a portion is missing. The repertoire holds 65,000 to 95,000 clones, with approximately 80% as singletons. Sequenced input: PBMCs. Receptor source: a human donor in good health.

The chain joins TRBV5-1 to TRBJ2-2; the match to TRBD2 covers 10 bases. Germline V lookup: CDR1 SGHRS, CDR2 YFSETQ. This CDR3 spans 17 amino acids. Losses at the gene ends were 1 base for V and 6 bases for J; bases not matched to a gene: 9. CDR3 sequence reads: CASSLQPGLAEAGELFF. CDR3 DNA: TGCGCCAGCAGCTTGCAACCCGGACTAGCGGAGGCCGGGGAGCTGTTTTTT.

V gene TRBV14 combines with J gene TRBJ2-2; a weak D match, TRBD2 (5 bases). V was pared by 1 base and J by 1 base, with 13 bases between. Per germline, CDR1 SGHDN and CDR2 FVKESK. There are 17 residues in the CDR3. As DNA, the CDR3 is TGTGCCAGCAGCCAAGGTCGGGGTAGGCTGAACACCGGGGAGCTGTTTTTT. Translated: CASSQGRGRLNTGELFF.

V usage is TRBV5-6 and J usage is TRBJ1-2; TRBD1 matches at 12 bases. V was clipped by 5 bases and J by 8 bases; unmatched bases: 4. Per germline, CDR1 SGHDT and CDR2 YYEEEE. CDR3 length equals 13 residues. CDR3 nucleotide sequence: TGTGCCAGCAGGGGACAGGGGGCGATGGGCTACACCTTC. It yields the protein CASRGQGAMGYTF. Complete variable domain (other parts from reference TRBV5-6 and TRBJ1-2): DAGVTQSPTHLIKTRGQQVTLRCSPKSGHDTVSWYQQALGQGPQFIFQYYEEEERQRGNFPDRFSGHQFPNYSSELNVNALLLGDSALYLCASRGQGAMGYTFGSGTRLTVV.

The chain recombines TRBV5-1 with TRBJ2-5; 7 nucleotides align to TRBD1. The end of the DNA fits TRBJ2-7 better, so the J call may be wrong. CDR3 length equals 14 residues. Germline CDR1 SGHRS, CDR2 YFSETQ. Here the CDR3 reads CASSPGTELYEQYF. The CDR3 nucleotides are TGCGCCAGCAGCCCCGGGACAGAACTCTACGAGCAGTACTTC.

The rearrangement joins TRBV19 to TRBJ1-5; a weak D match, TRBD1 (5 bases). Deletions cut 5 bases from V and 6 bases from J, with 8 bases between. Germline V gene data show CDR1 as LNHDA and CDR2 as SQIVND (reference sequence). The CDR3 loop spans 12 amino acids. CDR3 amino acids: CASSLDTQPQHF. DNA for the CDR3: TGTGCCAGTAGTCTGGACACTCAGCCCCAGCATTTT.

The rearrangement links TRBV7-9 to TRBJ1-4; 7 bases match TRBD1. Per germline, CDR1 SEHNR and CDR2 FQNEAQ (reference sequence). The CDR3 is made up of 15 amino acids. Unmatched junction bases numbered 7, after V lost 5 bases and J lost 4 bases. CDR3 protein: CASSVGGWDNEKLFF. The CDR3 DNA reads TGTGCCAGCAGCGTAGGGGGCTGGGATAATGAAAAACTGTTTTTT.

The rearrangement joins TRBV6-5 to TRBJ2-5, with 9 bases identical to TRBD1. V lost 2 bases and J lost 3; bases outside the gene matches: 4. From germline, CDR1 is MNHEY and CDR2 SVGAGI. The CDR3 has 15 residues. The CDR3 nucleotides are TGTGCCAGCAGTTACGTTCGGGACAGGGAAGAGACCCAGTACTTC. This codes for CASSYVRDREETQYF.

This chain joins TRBV19 and TRBJ1-5; D might be TRBD1 (5 bases). V lost 1 base and J 4 bases, leaving 11 bases between the germline ends. CDR1 and CDR2 from the germline V gene are LNHDA and SQIVND (reference sequence). CDR3 length equals 15 residues. In nucleotides, the CDR3 is TGTGCCAGTAGTATAGTTTCGACAGCAAATCAGCCCCAGCATTTT. Amino acid sequence: CASSIVSTANQPQHF.

This chain uses TRBV18 with TRBJ2-5, with D possibly matching TRBD2 (6 bases). Germline-derived CDR1 and CDR2 are KGHSH and LQKENI. The length of the CDR3 is 13 residues. V was clipped by 5 bases and J by 1 base, with 8 bases between them. DNA of the CDR3: TGTGCCAGCTCAGGTAGCGGCCAAGAGACCCAGTACTTC. Its protein is CASSGSGQETQYF.

The chain couples TRBV7-2 to TRBJ1-3, with a possible D match to TRBD1 (5 bases). Germline V gene sequence: CDR1 SGHTA, CDR2 FQGNSA. The CDR3 sequence is 15 residues long. V gave up 5 bases and J gave up 2 bases, with 13 bases separating them. The CDR3 loop reads CASSPRQLPGNTIYF. CDR3 in DNA: TGTGCCAGCAGCCCCAGACAGCTTCCTGGAAACACCATATATTTT.

This clone was detected only once. V and J are TRBV12-5 and TRBJ2-3; TRBD2 matches at 12 bases. Germline V CDR1 and CDR2: LGHNT, FRNRAP. The length of the CDR3 is 17 residues. Trimming removed 7 bases from V and 3 bases from J; junction bases left unmatched: 11. This chain's CDR3 is CASVLGTSGGPTDTQYF. The CDR3 DNA follows: TGTGCTAGTGTATTGGGTACTAGCGGGGGGCCTACAGATACGCAGTATTTT.

The V and J genes are TRBV27 and TRBJ1-1; maybe TRBD1 (5 bases). The germline gives CDR1 MNHEY, CDR2 SMNVEV (reference sequence). Trimming took 3 bases from V and 1 from J, leaving 9 bases between them. This CDR3 spans 14 amino acids. The CDR3 spells CASSFRARNTEAFF. CDR3 coding DNA: TGTGCCAGCAGTTTCAGGGCTCGGAACACTGAAGCTTTCTTT.

The rearrangement uses TRBV11-2 and TRBJ1-1; a possible D gene is TRBD1 (5 bases). The CDR3 loop spans 13 amino acids. Germline lookup yields CDR1 SGHAT and CDR2 FQNNGV. Trimming shortened V by 4 bases and J by 1 base, and 7 bases separated the two germline ends. CDR3: CASSSGQNTEAFF. The CDR3 bases are TGTGCCAGCAGCTCAGGACAGAACACTGAAGCTTTCTTT.

This rearrangement joins TRBV28 to TRBJ1-1; D gene unclear. Trimming stripped 5 bases from V and 4 bases from J, with 20 bases between. The CDR3 length is 16 residues. Germline V gives CDR1 MDHEN, CDR2 SYDVKM. The CDR3 DNA follows: TGTGCCAGCAGTACCCCCGCAGCGGGCTCGGGCACTGAAGCTTTCTTT. As protein: CASSTPAAGSGTEAFF.

This chain joins TRBV6-1 and TRBJ2-5; TRBD1 is a possible D gene (5 bases). This CDR3 comprises 15 residues. The germline V and J ends were trimmed by 8 bases and 4 bases, with 20 bases remaining between them. Germline-derived CDR1 and CDR2 are MNHNS and SASEGT. CDR3 bases: TGTGCCAGCGTATTGGATAGCAGGGTAGGAGAGACCCAGTACTTC. Encoded protein: CASVLDSRVGETQYF.

This clone showed up just once. This chain connects TRBV6-1 to TRBJ1-1; maybe TRBD1 (5 bases). The CDR3 runs to 13 residues. The V gene lost 2 bases and the J gene lost 7 bases, with 11 bases spanning the gap. Germline CDR1 MNHNS, CDR2 SASEGT. CDR3 region: CASSEFGALEAFF. As DNA, the CDR3 is TGTGCCAGCAGTGAATTTGGGGCCCTTGAAGCTTTCTTT.

The V and J genes are TRBV4-1 and TRBJ1-2, with 7 bases matching TRBD1. The length of the CDR3 is 15 residues. Germline CDR1 MGHRA, CDR2 YSYEKL. V dropped 3 bases and J dropped 2; count of bases not matched to a gene: 6. CDR3 sequence (DNA): TGCGCCAGCAGCCACCCCCAGGGGGGCAACTATGGCTACACCTTC. This gives the protein CASSHPQGGNYGYTF.

V usage is TRBV7-9 and J usage is TRBJ1-4; 7 nucleotides agree with TRBD1. Germline CDR1 SEHNR, CDR2 FQNEAQ (reference sequence). This CDR3 spans 14 amino acids. Trimming removed 4 bases from V and 10 bases from J; junction bases left unmatched: 9. As DNA, the CDR3 is TGTGCCAGCAGCTGGACAGGTGGGGAGAGAAAACTGTTTTTT. Residues: CASSWTGGERKLFF.